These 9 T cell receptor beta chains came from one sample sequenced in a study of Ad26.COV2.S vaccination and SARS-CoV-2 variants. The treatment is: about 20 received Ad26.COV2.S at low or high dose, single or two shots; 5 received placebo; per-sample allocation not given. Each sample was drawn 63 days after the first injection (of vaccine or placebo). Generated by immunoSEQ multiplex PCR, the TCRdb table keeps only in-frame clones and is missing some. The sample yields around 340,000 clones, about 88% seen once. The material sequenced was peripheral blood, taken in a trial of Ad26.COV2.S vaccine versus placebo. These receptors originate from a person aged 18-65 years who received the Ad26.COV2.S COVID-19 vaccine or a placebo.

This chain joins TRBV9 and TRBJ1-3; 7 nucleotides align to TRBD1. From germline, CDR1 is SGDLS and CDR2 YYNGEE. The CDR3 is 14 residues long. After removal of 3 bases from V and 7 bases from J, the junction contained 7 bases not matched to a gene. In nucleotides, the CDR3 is TGTGCCAGCAGCGCGCAACAGGGGAGGAACACCATATATTTT. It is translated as CASSAQQGRNTIYF. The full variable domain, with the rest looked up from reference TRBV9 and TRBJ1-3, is DSGVTQTPKHLITATGQRVTLRCSPRSGDLSVYWYQQSLDQGLQFLIQYYNGEERAKGNILERFSAQQFPDLHSELNLSSLELGDSALYFCASSAQQGRNTIYFGEGSWLTVV.

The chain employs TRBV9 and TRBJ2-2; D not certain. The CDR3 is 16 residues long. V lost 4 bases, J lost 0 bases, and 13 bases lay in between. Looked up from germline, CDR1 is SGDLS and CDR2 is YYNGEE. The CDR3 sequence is CASSLSANANTGELFF. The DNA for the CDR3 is TGTGCCAGCAGCCTCAGCGCGAACGCGAACACCGGGGAGCTGTTTTTT.

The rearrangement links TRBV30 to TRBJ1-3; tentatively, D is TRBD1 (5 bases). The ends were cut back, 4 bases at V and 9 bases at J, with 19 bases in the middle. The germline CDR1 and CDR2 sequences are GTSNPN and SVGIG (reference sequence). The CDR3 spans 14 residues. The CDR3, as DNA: TGTGCCTGGAATAAGTTGGGGGGTCAAGGCACCATATATTTT. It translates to CAWNKLGGQGTIYF.

CDR3 in amino acids: CASGLSMGLNANTGELFF. CDR3 sequence (DNA): TGTGCTAGTGGTCTCTCGATGGGATTAAATGCGAACACCGGGGAGCTGTTTTTT. This chain connects TRBV12-5 to TRBJ2-2; unclear D gene. Germline lookup yields CDR1 LGHNT and CDR2 FRNRAP. V lost 5 bases to trimming and J lost 0 bases, with 19 bases between them. The CDR3 loop spans 18 amino acids.

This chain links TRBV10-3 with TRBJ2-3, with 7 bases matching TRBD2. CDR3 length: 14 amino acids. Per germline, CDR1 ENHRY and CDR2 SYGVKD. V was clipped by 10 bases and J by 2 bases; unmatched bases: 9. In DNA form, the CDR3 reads TGTGCCACCCGGGGGGACTCTTTCACAGATACGCAGTATTTT. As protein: CATRGDSFTDTQYF.

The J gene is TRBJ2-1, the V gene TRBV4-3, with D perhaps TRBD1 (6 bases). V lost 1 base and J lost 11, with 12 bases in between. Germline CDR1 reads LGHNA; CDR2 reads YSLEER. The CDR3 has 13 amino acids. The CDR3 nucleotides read TGCGCCAGCAGCCAAGGGTTGGACAGCCAGCAGTTCTTC. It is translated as CASSQGLDSQQFF.

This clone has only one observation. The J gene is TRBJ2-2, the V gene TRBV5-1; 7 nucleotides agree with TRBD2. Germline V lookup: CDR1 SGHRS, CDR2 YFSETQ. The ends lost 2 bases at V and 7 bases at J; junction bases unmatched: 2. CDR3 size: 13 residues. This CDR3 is CASSFGGGGELFF. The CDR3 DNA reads TGCGCCAGCAGCTTTGGCGGGGGCGGGGAGCTGTTTTTT.

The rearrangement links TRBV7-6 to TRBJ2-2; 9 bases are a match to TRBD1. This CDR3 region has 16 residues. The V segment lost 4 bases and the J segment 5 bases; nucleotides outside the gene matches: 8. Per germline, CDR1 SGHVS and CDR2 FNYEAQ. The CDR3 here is CASSYSGTGITGELFF. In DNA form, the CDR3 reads TGTGCCAGCAGCTATTCCGGGACAGGGATTACCGGGGAGCTGTTTTTT.

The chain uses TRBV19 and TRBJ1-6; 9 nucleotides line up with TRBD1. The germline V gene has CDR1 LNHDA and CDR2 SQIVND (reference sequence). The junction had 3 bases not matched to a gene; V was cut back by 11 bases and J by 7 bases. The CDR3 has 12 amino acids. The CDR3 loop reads CASGQGNSPLHF. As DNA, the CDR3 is TGTGCCTCGGGACAGGGCAATTCACCCCTCCACTTT.